This T cell receptor beta chain originates from a study of early T cells in non-severe SARS-CoV-2 infection. Per the germline V gene, CDR1 is SEHNR and CDR2 is FQNEAQ (reference sequence). The CDR3 sequence is 12 residues long. Trimming removed 3 bases from V and 9 bases from J, with 11 bases in between. Using its own MiXCR run on the 5' RACE reads, TCRdb lists one record per CDR3 protein. Of about 71,000 distinct CDR3 sequences in the sample, roughly an eighth were seen once. The sequenced material came from whole blood. The source of this sequence is an adult who was a healthcare worker with PCR-confirmed SARS-CoV-2 infection or an uninfected control (not recorded which). The rearrangement links TRBV7-9 to TRBJ2-5; perhaps TRBD2 as D (5 bases). This chain's CDR3 is CASSFPDGAQYF. The CDR3, as DNA: TGTGCCAGCAGCTTCCCAGACGGGGCCCAGTACTTC.